Shown below are 8 T cell receptor beta chains from a single sample sequenced in a study of tumor and adjacent non-tumor tissue in lung cancer. RNA was extracted from bulk tissue without any cell sorting. Distant lung tissue was collected more than 3 cm away from the tumor edge. The library came from three nested PCR rounds adapted from ARM-PCR protocols. MiXCR, run by TCRdb on the multiplex PCR reads, gives a single entry per CDR3 protein. The repertoire holds about 100,000 distinct CDR3 sequences, with 50% to 70% as singletons. The material sequenced was distant non-tumor lung tissue. Receptors originate from a man aged 25 to 45 with non-small cell lung cancer.

This clonotype was found many times. V and J are TRBV6-2 or TRBV6-3 and TRBJ1-5, with D perhaps matching TRBD1 (5 bases). The CDR3 is made up of 15 amino acids. Germline assignment: CDR1 MNHEY and CDR2 SVGEGT. Trimming stripped 2 bases from V and 6 bases from J, with 14 bases between. CDR3 DNA sequence: TGTGCCAGCAGTTACACTTCCGGGGGATCTCAGCCCCAGCATTTT. Protein product: CASSYTSGGSQPQHF.

As to this clonotype: This may be a read error: a much more frequent sequence differs by one nucleotide. J is TRBJ2-1 and V is TRBV24-1; TRBD1 matches 12 bases. Germline CDR1 KGHDR, CDR2 SFDVKD. V was clipped by 6 bases and J by 8 bases; unmatched bases: 10. The CDR3 is 16 amino acids. CDR3 in amino acids: CATSNLRGQGADEQFF. The CDR3 nucleotides are TGTGCCACCAGTAACCTCCGGGGACAGGGGGCCGATGAGCAGTTCTTC.

The table lists this clonotype with a few counts. This may be a read error: a much more frequent sequence differs by one nucleotide. The chain uses TRBV6-1 and TRBJ1-6, with D unresolved. Germline CDR1 reads MNHNS; CDR2 reads SASEGT. This CDR3 has 12 amino acids. The CDR3 protein is CAGSEASPRLHF. The CDR3 nucleotides are TGTGCCGGCAGTGAAGCTAGTCCCCGGCTCCACTTT.

Worth noting for this clonotype: At one end, the junction sequence differs from germline, possibly due to a read error. This chain links TRBV6-1 with TRBJ2-2; tentatively, D is TRBD2 (5 bases). The CDR3 consists of 16 residues. CDR1 is MNHNS, CDR2 SASEGT, per germline. The CDR3 nucleotides are TGTGCCAGCGGGAGATTCTGGACCGAGAACACCGGTGAGCTGTTTTTT. It translates to CASGRFWTENTGELFF.

Comments on this clonotype: A much larger clone lies one base from this, so it may be a read error. The chain uses TRBV10-1 and TRBJ1-1; no clear D. The CDR3 spans 13 residues. V lost 3 bases and J lost 7, with 12 bases in between. The germline CDR1 and CDR2 sequences are WNHNN and SYGVQD (reference sequence). The CDR3 DNA sequence: TGCGCCAGCAGTGAAGTACATGGGAGTGAAGCTTTCTTT. It encodes CASSEVHGSEAFF.

A remark on this clonotype: Its ends do not fully match the called genes, so a read error is possible. This chain joins TRBV11-2 and TRBJ2-7; D is unclear. Germline values: CDR1 SGHAT, CDR2 FQNNGV. This CDR3 is 11 amino acids long. CDR3 amino acids: CTSSQSTGQYF. In DNA form, the CDR3 reads TGTACCAGCAGCCAATCCACCGGGCAGTACTTC.

The chain recombines TRBV20-1 with TRBJ2-6, with 10 bases matching TRBD1. V lost 8 bases to trimming and J lost 1 base; unmatched junction nucleotides: 8. CDR3 length equals 16 residues. CDR1 and CDR2 from the germline V gene are DFQATT and SNEGSKA (reference sequence). CDR3 region: CSPLTGGGSGANVLTF. CDR3 coding DNA: TGCAGTCCCCTGACAGGGGGCGGTTCTGGGGCCAACGTCCTGACTTTC.

With respect to this clonotype: One end of the junction varies from germline; a read error may be responsible. The chain is built from TRBV12-3 or TRBV12-4 and TRBJ2-1; D call uncertain. The CDR3 covers 12 residues. In DNA form, the CDR3 reads TGTGCCAGCGGTTTCGAGGTAGGGGAGCAGTTCTTC. This encodes CASGFEVGEQFF.